This is a list of T cell receptor beta chains from one sample in a study of T cell repertoires in cytomegalovirus infection. For these TCRs, the target antigens are not known. In TCRdb, the reads were re-called with MiXCR into one record per CDR3 protein. The sample holds roughly 860,000 distinct CDR3 sequences; 32% are singletons and the top ten take approximately 13%. Sequencing used cultured CD8+ T cells from PBMCs, obtained from culture after CMV antigen stimulation. The receptors derive from a human donor in good health (CMV status not recorded). Some clones in this sample may be carry-over from other donors' samples. CDR3s include the opening cysteine and the closing phenylalanine or tryptophan. A D gene is named only where the DNA matches it firmly. Rows may omit the clone size; those that give it use once, few, many or a size class.

TGCGCCAGCAGCACGAGCGGACCGACCCGACATGGCTACACCTTC | CASSTSGPTRHGYTF | TRBV5-1 | . | TRBJ1-2 | many
TGCGCCAGCAGCTTGTACTACCCCTCTCGGAACGAGCAGTACTTC | CASSLYYPSRNEQYF | TRBV5-1 | . | TRBJ2-7 | .
TGTGCCAGCAGCCCCTCTGGGTGGAGAGAGCAGTTCTTC | CASSPSGWREQFF | TRBV7-9 | . | TRBJ2-1 | .
TGTGCCAGCAGCTTAGCAGGTCCCCATGGCTACACCTTC | CASSLAGPHGYTF | TRBV7-9 | . | TRBJ1-2 | .
TGTGCCAGCAGCTTAGCTGTACAGGGGGGCGAGCAGTACTTC | CASSLAVQGGEQYF | TRBV7-9 | TRBD1 | TRBJ2-7 | .
TGTGCCAGCAGCTCGGGACAGGTGCTTAATGAAAAACTGTTTTTT | CASSSGQVLNEKLFF | TRBV7-2 | TRBD1 | TRBJ1-4 | many
TGTGTCAGTAGTTCTCGGACAGGGGAAAACACTGAAGCTTTCTTT | CVSSSRTGENTEAFF | TRBV19 | TRBD1 | TRBJ1-1 | once
TGTGCCAGCAGTTACTCTCCGGGCTATGGCTACACCTTC | CASSYSPGYGYTF | TRBV6-2/TRBV6-3 | . | TRBJ1-2 | few
TGTGCCAGCAGCCCTGGGGCCAAAAACATTCAGTACTTC | CASSPGAKNIQYF | TRBV3-1 | . | TRBJ2-4 | few
TGTGCCAGCAGACCGACAGGGGGTATCACCGGGGAGCTGTTTTTT | CASRPTGGITGELFF | TRBV7-6 | TRBD1 | TRBJ2-2 | .
TGCAGCGTTCAACTGGGGACTAGCGCCGAGCAGTACTTC | CSVQLGTSAEQYF | TRBV29-1 | TRBD2 | TRBJ2-7 | .
TGTGCCAGCAGTTCGGGACTTCATAGCTCCTACGAGCAGTACTTC | CASSSGLHSSYEQYF | TRBV6-5 | . | TRBJ2-7 | few
TGTGCCAGCAGCCAAGTGGGGGAAGGGGCCCCCTATGTCTGGGGGGCCTTCTATGGCTACACCTTC | CASSQVGEGAPYVWGAFYGYTF | TRBV3-1 | . | TRBJ1-2 | .
TGTGCCAGCAGTTACCAACCCGTGGACAGGGGAAAGATGAACACTGAAGCTTTCTTT | CASSYQPVDRGKMNTEAFF | TRBV6-6 | TRBD1 | TRBJ1-1 | few
TGTGCCAGCAGTGAAGCGCAGTATGGGAGCAAACATACAGAAAAACTGTTTTTT | CASSEAQYGSKHTEKLFF | TRBV6-1 | . | TRBJ1-4 | .
TGTGCCAGCAGTGATCCTACAGGGTGGGGTGAGCAGTTCTTC | CASSDPTGWGEQFF | TRBV7-2 | . | TRBJ2-1 | many
TGTGCCAGCGGAGTTGTGGAGACCCAGTACTTC | CASGVVETQYF | TRBV7-6 | . | TRBJ2-5 | many
TGTGCCAGCAGCCAAGAAATTGGAGGGACCCAAGAGACCCAGTACTTC | CASSQEIGGTQETQYF | TRBV14 | . | TRBJ2-5 | .
TGTGCCAGCGGTTTCGGGGGACCTGAAGCTTTCTTT | CASGFGGPEAFF | TRBV5-6 | . | TRBJ1-1 | .